Sequencing of this T cell receptor (beta chain) was carried out in a study of cytomegalovirus exposure and HLA in healthy donors. CDR3 size: 16 residues. CDR1 and CDR2 from the germline V gene are SGHRS and YFSETQ. Losses at the gene ends were 4 bases for V and 4 bases for J; bases not matched to a gene: 7. The PCR used 60 Vbeta and 13 Jbeta primers. Sequenced by immunoSEQ multiplex PCR; TCRdb stores in-frame clones only, minus some. Of 100,000 to 150,000 clones listed, over 70% are singletons. This TCR was sampled from a woman aged 18-30 years in good health and CMV-seronegative. The V gene is TRBV5-1, the J gene TRBJ2-1, with 11 positions matching TRBD2. Specimen: PBMCs. The CDR3: CASSPPGLAEYNEQFF. The CDR3 DNA reads as TGCGCCAGCAGCCCCCCGGGACTAGCGGAGTACAATGAGCAGTTCTTC.